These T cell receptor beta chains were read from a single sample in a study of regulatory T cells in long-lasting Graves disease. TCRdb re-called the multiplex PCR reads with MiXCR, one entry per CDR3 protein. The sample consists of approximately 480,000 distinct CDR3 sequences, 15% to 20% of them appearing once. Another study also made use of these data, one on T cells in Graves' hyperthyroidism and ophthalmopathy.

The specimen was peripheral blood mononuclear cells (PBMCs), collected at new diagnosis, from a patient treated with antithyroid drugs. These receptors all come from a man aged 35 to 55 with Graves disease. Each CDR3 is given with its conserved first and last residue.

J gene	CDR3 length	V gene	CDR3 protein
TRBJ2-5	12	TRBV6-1	CAHGVMEETQYF
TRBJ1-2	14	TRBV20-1	CSALNDQLGYGYTF
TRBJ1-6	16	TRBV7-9	CASSHDGQGARSPLHF
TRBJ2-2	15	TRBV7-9	CASSVTGAPTGELFF
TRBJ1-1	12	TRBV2	CASSKMNTEAFF
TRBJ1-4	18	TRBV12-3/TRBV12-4	CASSFGTGGPATNEKLFF
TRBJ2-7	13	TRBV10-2	CASSENWGGEQYF
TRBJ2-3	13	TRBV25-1	CASSVTNTDTQYF
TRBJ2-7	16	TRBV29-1	CSVEVYGLAGVYEQYF
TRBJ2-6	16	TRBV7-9	CASSAQATSGANVLTF
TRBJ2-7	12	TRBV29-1	CSALTRSYEQYF
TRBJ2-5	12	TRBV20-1	CSATTGVETQYF